This T cell receptor (beta chain) was retrieved from a study of human T cells and chemical hapten exposure. MiXCR was run by TCRdb on the RACE reads, yielding one entry per CDR3 protein. Of about 80,000 distinct CDR3 sequences detected, around 15% appear once; the ten largest clones hold 4.6%. V lost 0 bases, J lost 8 bases, and 10 bases lay in between. This CDR3 region has 13 residues. CDR1 is SQVTM, CDR2 ANQGSEA, per germline. As for time point: pre-sensitization, week 0. Treatment defined: therapeutic diphenylcyclopropenone sensitization with weekly scalp DPC. This clonotype was counted between two and nine times.

Sequencing used whole blood, obtained in connection with sensitization to the hapten diphenylcyclopropenone (DPC). The rearrangement uses TRBV29-1 and TRBJ1-4; tentative D call: TRBD1 (5 bases). This clonotype was sampled from a woman in her fifties or sixties with alopecia areata. Some clones in this sample may be carry-over from other donors' samples. In DNA form, the CDR3 reads TGCAGCGTTGAAGAGGCTCAGGGCGAAAAACTGTTTTTT. Translation gives CSVEEAQGEKLFF.